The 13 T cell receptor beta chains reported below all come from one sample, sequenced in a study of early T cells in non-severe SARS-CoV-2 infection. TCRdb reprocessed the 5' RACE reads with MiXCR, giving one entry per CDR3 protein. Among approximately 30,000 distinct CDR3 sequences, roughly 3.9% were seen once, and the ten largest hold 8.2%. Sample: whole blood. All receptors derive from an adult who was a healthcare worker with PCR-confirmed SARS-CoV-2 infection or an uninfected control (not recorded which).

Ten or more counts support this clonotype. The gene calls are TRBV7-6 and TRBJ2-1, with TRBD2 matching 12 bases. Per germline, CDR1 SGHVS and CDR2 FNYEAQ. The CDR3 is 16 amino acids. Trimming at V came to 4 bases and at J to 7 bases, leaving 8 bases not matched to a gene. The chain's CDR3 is CASSYDPTSGSNEQFF. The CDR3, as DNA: TGTGCCAGCAGCTATGACCCGACTAGCGGGAGTAATGAGCAGTTCTTC.

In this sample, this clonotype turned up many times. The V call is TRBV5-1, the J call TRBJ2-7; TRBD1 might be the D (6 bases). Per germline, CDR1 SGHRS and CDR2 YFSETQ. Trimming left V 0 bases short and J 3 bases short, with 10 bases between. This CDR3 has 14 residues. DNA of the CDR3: TGCGCCAGCAGCTTGGATTTGGACAGCTACGAGCAGTACTTC. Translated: CASSLDLDSYEQYF.

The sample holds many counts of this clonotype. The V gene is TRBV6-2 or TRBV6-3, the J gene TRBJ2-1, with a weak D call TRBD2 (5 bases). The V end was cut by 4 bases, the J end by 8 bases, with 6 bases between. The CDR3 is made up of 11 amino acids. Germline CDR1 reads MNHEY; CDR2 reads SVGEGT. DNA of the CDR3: TGTGCCAGCAGTTCGGGGTATGAGCAGTTCTTC. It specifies CASSSGYEQFF.

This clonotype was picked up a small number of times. The CDR3 DNA sequence: TGCGCCAGCAGCTCTACTAGCGGGAGGTTGATCGGGGAGCTGTTTTTT. This encodes CASSSTSGRLIGELFF. The rearrangement links TRBV5-1 to TRBJ2-2, with 12 bases matching TRBD2. This CDR3 contains 16 residues. Trimming removed 3 bases from V and 7 bases from J; junction bases left unmatched: 7. CDR1 is SGHRS and CDR2 is YFSETQ in the germline V gene.

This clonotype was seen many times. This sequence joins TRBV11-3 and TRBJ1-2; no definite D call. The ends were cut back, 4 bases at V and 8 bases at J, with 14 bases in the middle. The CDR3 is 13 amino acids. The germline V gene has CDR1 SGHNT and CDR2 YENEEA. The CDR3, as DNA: TGTGCCAGCAGCTCCGGATCGATGGGCGGCTACACCTTC. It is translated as CASSSGSMGGYTF.

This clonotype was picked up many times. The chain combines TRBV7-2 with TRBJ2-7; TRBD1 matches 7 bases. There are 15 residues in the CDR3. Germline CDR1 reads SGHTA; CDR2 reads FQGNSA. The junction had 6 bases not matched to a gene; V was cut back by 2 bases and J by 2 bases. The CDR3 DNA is TGTGCCAGCAGCTTAATCGGGACAGTAACCTACGAGCAGTACTTC. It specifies CASSLIGTVTYEQYF.

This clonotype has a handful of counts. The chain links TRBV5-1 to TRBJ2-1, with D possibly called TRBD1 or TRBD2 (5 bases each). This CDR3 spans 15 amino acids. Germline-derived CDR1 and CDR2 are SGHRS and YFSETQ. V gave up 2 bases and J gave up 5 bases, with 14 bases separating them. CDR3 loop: CASSFDGAEHNEQFF. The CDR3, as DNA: TGCGCCAGCAGCTTTGACGGGGCCGAACACAATGAGCAGTTCTTC.

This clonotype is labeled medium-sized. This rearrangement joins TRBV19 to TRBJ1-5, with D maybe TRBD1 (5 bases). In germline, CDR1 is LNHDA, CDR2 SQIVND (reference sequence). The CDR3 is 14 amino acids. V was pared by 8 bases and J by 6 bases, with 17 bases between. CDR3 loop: CASQSVQGSQPQHF. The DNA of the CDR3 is TGTGCCAGTCAATCGGTGCAGGGCAGTCAGCCCCAGCATTTT.

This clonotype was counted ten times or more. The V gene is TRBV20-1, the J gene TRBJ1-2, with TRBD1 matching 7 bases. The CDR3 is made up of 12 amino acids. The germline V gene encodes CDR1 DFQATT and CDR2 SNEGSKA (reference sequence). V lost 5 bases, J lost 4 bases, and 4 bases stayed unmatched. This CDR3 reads CSAEGTAYGYTF. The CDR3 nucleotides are TGCAGTGCTGAGGGGACAGCCTATGGCTACACCTTC.

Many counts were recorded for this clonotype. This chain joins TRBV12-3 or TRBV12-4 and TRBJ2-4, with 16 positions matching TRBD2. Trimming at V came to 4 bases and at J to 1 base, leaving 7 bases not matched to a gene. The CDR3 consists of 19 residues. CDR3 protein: CASSSPGLAGGPAKNIQYF. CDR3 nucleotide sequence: TGTGCCAGCAGTTCTCCGGGACTAGCGGGAGGGCCGGCCAAAAACATTCAGTACTTC.

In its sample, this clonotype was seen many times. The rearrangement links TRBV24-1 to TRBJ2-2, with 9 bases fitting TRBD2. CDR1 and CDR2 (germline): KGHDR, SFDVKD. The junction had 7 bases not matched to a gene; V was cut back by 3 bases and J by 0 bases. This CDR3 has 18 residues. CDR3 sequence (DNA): TGTGCCACCAGTGATCCGCCCGGACTAGCGACGAACACCGGGGAGCTGTTTTTT. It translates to CATSDPPGLATNTGELFF.

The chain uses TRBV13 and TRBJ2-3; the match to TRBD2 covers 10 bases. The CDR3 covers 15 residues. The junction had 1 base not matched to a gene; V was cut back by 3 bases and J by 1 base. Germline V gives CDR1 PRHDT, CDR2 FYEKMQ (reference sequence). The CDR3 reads CASSFTSGGTDTQYF. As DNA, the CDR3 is TGTGCCAGCAGCTTTACTAGCGGGGGCACAGATACGCAGTATTTT.

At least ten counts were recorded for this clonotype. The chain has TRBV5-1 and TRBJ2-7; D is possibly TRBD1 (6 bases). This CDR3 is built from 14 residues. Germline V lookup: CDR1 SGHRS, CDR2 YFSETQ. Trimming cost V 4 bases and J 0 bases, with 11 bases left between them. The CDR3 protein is CASSLTGSSYEQYF. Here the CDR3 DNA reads TGCGCCAGCAGCCTTACAGGGAGCTCCTACGAGCAGTACTTC.